This T cell receptor beta chain comes out of a study of early T cells in non-severe SARS-CoV-2 infection. The wider study: Sequencing used unsorted whole-blood bulk RNA, so chains lack pairing.

Unique molecular identifiers were attached to individual cDNA molecules. TCRdb analysed the 5' RACE reads with MiXCR anew, one entry per CDR3 protein. The sample carries approximately 71,000 distinct CDR3 sequences, around 10% recorded once. This clonotype occurred many times. Germline CDR1 and CDR2: SGHAT and FQNNGV. The CDR3 contains 17 residues. V was clipped by 0 bases and J by 7 bases; unmatched bases: 9. The rearrangement joins TRBV11-2 to TRBJ1-4; 9 nucleotides agree with TRBD1. Material for sequencing was whole blood. This sequence originates from an adult who was a healthcare worker with PCR-confirmed SARS-CoV-2 infection or an uninfected control (not recorded which). CDR3 sequence (DNA): TGTGCCAGCAGCTTAGACTCTCCCGGGACAGGGAGTGAAAAACTGTTTTTT. Translating it yields CASSLDSPGTGSEKLFF.